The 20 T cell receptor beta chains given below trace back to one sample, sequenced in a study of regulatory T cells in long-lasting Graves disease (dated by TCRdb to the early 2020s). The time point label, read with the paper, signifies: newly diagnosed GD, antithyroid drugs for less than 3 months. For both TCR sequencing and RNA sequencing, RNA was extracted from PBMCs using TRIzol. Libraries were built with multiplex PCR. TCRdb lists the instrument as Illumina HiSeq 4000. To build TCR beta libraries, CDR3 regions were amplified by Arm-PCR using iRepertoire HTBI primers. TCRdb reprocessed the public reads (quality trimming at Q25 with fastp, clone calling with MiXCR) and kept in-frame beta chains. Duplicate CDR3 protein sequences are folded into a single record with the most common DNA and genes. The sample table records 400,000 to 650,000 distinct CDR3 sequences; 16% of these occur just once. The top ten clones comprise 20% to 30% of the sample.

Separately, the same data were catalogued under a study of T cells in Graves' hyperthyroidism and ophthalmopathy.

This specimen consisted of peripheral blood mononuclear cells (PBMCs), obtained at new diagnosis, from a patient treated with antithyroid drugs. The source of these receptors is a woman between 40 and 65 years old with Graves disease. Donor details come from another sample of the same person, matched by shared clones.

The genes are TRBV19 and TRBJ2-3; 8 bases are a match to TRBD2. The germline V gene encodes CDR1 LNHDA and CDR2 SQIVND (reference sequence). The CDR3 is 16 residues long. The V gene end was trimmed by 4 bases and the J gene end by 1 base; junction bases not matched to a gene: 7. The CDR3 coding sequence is TGTGCCAGTAGTACGAAGCGGGGGCAAGGCACAGATACGCAGTATTTT. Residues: CASSTKRGQGTDTQYF. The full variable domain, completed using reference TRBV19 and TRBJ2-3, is DGGITQSPKYLFRKEGQNVTLSCEQNLNHDAMYWYRQDPGQGLRLIYYSQIVNDFQKGDIAEGYSVSREKKESFPLTVTSAQKNPTAFYLCASSTKRGQGTDTQYFGPGTRLTVL.

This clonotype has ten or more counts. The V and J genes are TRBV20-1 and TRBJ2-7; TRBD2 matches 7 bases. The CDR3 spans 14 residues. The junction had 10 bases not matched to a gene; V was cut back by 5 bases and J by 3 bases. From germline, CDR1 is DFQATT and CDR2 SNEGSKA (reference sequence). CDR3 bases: TGCAGTGCTTCTGGTCTAGCGGAGGGCTACGAGCAGTACTTC. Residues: CSASGLAEGYEQYF.

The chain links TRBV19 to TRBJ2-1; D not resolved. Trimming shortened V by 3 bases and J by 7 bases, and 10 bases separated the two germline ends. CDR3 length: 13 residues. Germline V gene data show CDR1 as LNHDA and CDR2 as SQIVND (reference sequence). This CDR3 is CASSIHDGNEQFF. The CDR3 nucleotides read TGTGCCAGTAGTATCCACGACGGGAATGAGCAGTTCTTC.

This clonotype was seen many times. The CDR3 sequence is CASSFLAGAQETQYF. The CDR3 DNA is TGTGCCAGCAGTTTTCTAGCGGGGGCCCAAGAGACCCAGTACTTC. This rearrangement joins TRBV12-3 or TRBV12-4 to TRBJ2-5; 10 bases map to TRBD2. The CDR3 spans 15 residues. Trimming cost V 3 bases and J 1 base; bases outside gene matches: 2.

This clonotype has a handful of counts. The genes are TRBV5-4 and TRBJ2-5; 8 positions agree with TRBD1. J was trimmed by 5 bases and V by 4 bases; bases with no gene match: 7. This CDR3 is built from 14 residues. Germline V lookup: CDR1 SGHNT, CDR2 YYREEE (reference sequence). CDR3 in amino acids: CASSRQGAVETQYF. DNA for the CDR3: TGTGCCAGCAGCCGGCAGGGGGCGGTGGAGACCCAGTACTTC.

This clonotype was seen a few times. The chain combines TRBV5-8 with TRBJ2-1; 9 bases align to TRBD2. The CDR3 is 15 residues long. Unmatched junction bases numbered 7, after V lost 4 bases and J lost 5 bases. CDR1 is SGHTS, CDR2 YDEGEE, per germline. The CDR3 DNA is TGTGCCAGCAGCAGTGGACTAGCGAGCCACAATGAGCAGTTCTTC. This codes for CASSSGLASHNEQFF.

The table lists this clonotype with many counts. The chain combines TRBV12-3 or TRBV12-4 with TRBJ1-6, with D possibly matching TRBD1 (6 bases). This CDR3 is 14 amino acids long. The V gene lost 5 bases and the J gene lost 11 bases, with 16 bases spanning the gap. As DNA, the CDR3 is TGTGCCAGCAGTGCACAGGGTACGGATACACCCCTCCACTTT. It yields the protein CASSAQGTDTPLHF.

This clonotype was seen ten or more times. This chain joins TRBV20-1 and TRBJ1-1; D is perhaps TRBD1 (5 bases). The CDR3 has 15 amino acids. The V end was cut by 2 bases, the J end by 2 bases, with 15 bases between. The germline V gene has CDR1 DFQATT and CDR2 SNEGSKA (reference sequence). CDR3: CSARPQGTPNTEAFF. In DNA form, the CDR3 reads TGCAGTGCTAGACCCCAGGGTACCCCAAACACTGAAGCTTTCTTT.

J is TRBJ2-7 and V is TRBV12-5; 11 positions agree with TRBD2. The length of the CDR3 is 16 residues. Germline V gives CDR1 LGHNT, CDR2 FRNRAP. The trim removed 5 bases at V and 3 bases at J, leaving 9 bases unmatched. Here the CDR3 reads CASGDTSGGTRYEQYF. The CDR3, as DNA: TGTGCTAGTGGTGACACTAGCGGGGGAACCCGCTACGAGCAGTACTTC.

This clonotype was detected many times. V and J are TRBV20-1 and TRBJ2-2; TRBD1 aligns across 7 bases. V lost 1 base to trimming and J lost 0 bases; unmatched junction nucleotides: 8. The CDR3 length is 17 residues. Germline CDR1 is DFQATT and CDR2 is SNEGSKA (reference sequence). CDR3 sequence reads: CSARGGGQFANTGELFF. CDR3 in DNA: TGCAGTGCTAGAGGAGGGGGACAGTTCGCGAACACCGGGGAGCTGTTTTTT.

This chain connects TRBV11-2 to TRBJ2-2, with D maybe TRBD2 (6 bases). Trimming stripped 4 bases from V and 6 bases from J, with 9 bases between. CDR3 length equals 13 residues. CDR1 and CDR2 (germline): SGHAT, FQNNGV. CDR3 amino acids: CASSYGEAGELFF. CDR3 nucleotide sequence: TGTGCCAGCAGCTATGGGGAGGCCGGGGAGCTGTTTTTT.

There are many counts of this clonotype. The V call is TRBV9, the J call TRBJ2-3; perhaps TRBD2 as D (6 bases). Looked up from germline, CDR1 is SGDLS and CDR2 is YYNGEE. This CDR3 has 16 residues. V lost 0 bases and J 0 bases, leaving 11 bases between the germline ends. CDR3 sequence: CASSVGPGTSTDTQYF. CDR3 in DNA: TGTGCCAGCAGCGTAGGACCCGGGACTAGCACAGATACGCAGTATTTT.

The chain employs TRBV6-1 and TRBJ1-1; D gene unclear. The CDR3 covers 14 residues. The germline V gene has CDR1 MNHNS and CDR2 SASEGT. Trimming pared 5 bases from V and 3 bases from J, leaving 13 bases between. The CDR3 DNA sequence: TGTGCCAGCAGTCCCGGGGATCTTTACACTGAAGCTTTCTTT. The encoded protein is CASSPGDLYTEAFF.

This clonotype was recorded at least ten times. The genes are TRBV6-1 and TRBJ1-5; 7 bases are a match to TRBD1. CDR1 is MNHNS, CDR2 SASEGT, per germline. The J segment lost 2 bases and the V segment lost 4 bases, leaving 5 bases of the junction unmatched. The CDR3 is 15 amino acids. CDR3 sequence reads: CASSGQGVGNQPQHF. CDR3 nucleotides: TGTGCCAGCAGTGGGCAGGGGGTAGGCAATCAGCCCCAGCATTTT.

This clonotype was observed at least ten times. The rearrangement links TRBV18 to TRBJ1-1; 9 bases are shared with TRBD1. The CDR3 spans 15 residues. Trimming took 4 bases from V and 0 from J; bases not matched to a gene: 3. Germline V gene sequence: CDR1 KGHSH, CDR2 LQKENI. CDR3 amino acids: CASSLGTGMNTEAFF. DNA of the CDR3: TGTGCCAGCTCACTGGGGACAGGGATGAACACTGAAGCTTTCTTT.

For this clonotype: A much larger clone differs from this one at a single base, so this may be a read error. The CDR3 spells CASSQAGTNTEAFF. CDR3 in DNA: TGTGCCAGCAGCCAAGCCGGCACGAACACTGAAGCTTTCTTT. The chain combines TRBV3-1 with TRBJ1-1, with unresolved D. The germline CDR1 and CDR2 sequences are LGHDT and YNNKEL (reference sequence). V was cut by 1 base and J by 1 base, with 7 bases left in between. This CDR3 has 14 residues. The variable domain in full, with the rest retrieved from reference TRBV3-1 and TRBJ1-1, is DTAVSQTPKYLVTQMGNDKSIKCEQNLGHDTMYWYKQDSKKFLKIMFSYNNKELIINETVPNRFSPKSPDKAHLNLHINSLELGDSAVYFCASSQAGTNTEAFFGQGTRLTVV.

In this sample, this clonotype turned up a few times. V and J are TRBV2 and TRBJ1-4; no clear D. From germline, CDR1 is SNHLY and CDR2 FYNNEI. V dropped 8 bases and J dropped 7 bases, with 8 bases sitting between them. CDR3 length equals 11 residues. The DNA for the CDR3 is TGTGCCAGCCGGGCCGTTGAAAAACTGTTTTTT. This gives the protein CASRAVEKLFF.

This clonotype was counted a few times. CDR3: CASSQHRDRSYEQYF. For the CDR3, the DNA is TGCGCCAGCAGCCAACACCGGGACAGGAGTTACGAGCAGTACTTC. The chain employs TRBV4-1 and TRBJ2-7, with 8 bases matching TRBD1. CDR3 length: 15 amino acids. Germline CDR1 reads MGHRA; CDR2 reads YSYEKL. Trimming removed 2 bases from V and 4 bases from J; junction bases left unmatched: 7.

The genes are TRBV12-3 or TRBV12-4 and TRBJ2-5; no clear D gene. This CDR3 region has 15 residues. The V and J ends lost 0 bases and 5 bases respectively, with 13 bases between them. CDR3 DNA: TGTGCCAGCAGTTTAGCGGGAAAGGGTCCGGAGACCCAGTACTTC. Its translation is CASSLAGKGPETQYF.

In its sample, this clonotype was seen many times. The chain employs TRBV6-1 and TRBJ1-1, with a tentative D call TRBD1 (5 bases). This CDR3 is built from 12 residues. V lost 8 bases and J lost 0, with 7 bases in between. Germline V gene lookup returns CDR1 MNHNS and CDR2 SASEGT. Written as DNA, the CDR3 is TGTGCCAGCCGGGGGATGAACACTGAAGCTTTCTTT. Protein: CASRGMNTEAFF.